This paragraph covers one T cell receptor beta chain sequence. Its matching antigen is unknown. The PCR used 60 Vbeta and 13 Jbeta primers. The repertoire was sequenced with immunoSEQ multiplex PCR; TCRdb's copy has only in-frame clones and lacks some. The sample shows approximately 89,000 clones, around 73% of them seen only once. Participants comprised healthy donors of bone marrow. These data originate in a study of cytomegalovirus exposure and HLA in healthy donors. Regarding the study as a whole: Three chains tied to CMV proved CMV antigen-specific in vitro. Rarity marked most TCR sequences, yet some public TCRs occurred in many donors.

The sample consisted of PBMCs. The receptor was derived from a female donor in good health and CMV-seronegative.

As DNA, the CDR3 is TGTGCCTGGAGTGTAAGCGGCGGGAAGAATGAGCAGTTCTTC. Translating it yields CAWSVSGGKNEQFF. The rearrangement joins TRBV30 to TRBJ2-1; weak D call: TRBD2 (6 bases). Germline CDR1 and CDR2: GTSNPN and SVGIG (reference sequence). The CDR3 covers 14 residues. V lost 0 bases and J lost 7, with 13 bases in between.